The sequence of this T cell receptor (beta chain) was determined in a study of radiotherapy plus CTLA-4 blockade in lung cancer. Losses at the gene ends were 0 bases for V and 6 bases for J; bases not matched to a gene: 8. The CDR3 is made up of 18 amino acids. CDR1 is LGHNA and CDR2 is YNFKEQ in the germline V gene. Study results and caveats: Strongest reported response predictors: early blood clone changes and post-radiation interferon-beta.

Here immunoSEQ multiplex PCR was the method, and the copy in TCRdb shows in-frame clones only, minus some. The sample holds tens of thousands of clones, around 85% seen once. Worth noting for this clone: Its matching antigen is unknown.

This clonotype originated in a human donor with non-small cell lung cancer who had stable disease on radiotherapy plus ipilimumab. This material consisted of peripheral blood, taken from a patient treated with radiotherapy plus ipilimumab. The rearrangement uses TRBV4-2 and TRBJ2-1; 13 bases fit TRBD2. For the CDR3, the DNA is TGTGCCAGCAGCCAAGAACTAGCGGGGGGGTCTACCGGCAATGAGCAGTTCTTC. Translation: CASSQELAGGSTGNEQFF.